These 5 T cell receptor beta chains originate from one sample sequenced in a study of T cells of healthy individuals (dated 2018 in TCRdb). Library prep was done by 5' RACE. Sequencer: Illumina MiSeq. The public reads were reanalyzed by TCRdb: fastp trimming at Q25, MiXCR alignment, in-frame beta chains only. Every distinct CDR3 protein forms one entry, paired with its most common genes and DNA. In this sample the table shows fewer than 70,000 distinct CDR3 sequences, about 14% of which occur a single time. About 16% of the sample comes from the top ten. These receptor sequences come from a human donor in good health.

The chain combines TRBV24-1 with TRBJ2-1; perhaps TRBD2 as D (6 bases). V was cut by 4 bases and J by 4 bases, with 13 bases left in between. CDR1 is KGHDR and CDR2 is SFDVKD in the germline V gene. The CDR3 has 15 residues. The CDR3 spells CATSDLMAGYNEQFF. CDR3 in DNA: TGTGCCACCAGTGACCTCATGGCGGGGTACAATGAGCAGTTCTTC.

In nucleotides, the CDR3 is TGTGCCAGCAGCACCCGGGGTAGCGGCCTAGCGGGGGGTTGGAATGAGCAGTTCTTC. Its protein is CASSTRGSGLAGGWNEQFF. The chain couples TRBV6-4 to TRBJ2-1, with 11 bases that match TRBD2. The CDR3 covers 19 residues. Germline V CDR1 and CDR2: MRHNA, SNTAGT. The trim removed 6 bases at V and 7 bases at J, leaving 20 bases unmatched.

The chain couples TRBV7-2 to TRBJ2-2; D is ambiguous. CDR1 and CDR2 (germline): SGHTA, FQGNSA. V was clipped by 7 bases and J by 1 base, with 4 bases between them. This CDR3 region has 12 residues. The CDR3 nucleotides are TGTGCCAGCACGGTGAACACCGGGGAGCTGTTTTTT. Amino acids: CASTVNTGELFF.

This clonotype was counted at least ten times. This chain links TRBV30 with TRBJ2-4, with 7 bases that match TRBD1. CDR1 is GTSNPN, CDR2 SVGIG, per germline (reference sequence). The CDR3 sequence is 15 residues long. The V segment lost 3 bases and the J segment 7 bases; nucleotides outside the gene matches: 12. The CDR3 DNA reads as TGTGCCTGGAGCATCCCCGGGACAGTCCGGAACATTCAGTACTTC. Its translation: CAWSIPGTVRNIQYF.

This clonotype was recorded a few times. This chain links TRBV10-3 with TRBJ1-1; 8 nucleotides line up with TRBD1. Germline V gene lookup returns CDR1 ENHRY and CDR2 SYGVKD. V was pared by 4 bases and J by 4 bases, with 5 bases of the junction left unmatched. This CDR3 region has 14 residues. CDR3 bases: TGTGCCATCAGTGGCAGGGGGCAGGGCACTGAAGCTTTCTTT. Its translation is CAISGRGQGTEAFF.